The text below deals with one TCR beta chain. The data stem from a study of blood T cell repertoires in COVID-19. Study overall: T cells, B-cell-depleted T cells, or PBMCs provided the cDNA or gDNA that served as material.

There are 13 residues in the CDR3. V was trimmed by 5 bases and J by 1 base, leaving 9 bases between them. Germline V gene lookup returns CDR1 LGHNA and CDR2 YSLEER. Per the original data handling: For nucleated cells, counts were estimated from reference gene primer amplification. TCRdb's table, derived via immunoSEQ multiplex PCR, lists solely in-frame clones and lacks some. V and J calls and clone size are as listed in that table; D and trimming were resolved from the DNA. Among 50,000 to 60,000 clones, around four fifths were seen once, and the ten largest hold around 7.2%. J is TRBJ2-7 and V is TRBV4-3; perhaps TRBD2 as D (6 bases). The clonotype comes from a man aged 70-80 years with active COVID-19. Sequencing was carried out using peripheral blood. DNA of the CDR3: TGCGCCAGCAGCTCCCGGGGGTCCTACGAGCAGTACTTC. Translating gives CASSSRGSYEQYF.